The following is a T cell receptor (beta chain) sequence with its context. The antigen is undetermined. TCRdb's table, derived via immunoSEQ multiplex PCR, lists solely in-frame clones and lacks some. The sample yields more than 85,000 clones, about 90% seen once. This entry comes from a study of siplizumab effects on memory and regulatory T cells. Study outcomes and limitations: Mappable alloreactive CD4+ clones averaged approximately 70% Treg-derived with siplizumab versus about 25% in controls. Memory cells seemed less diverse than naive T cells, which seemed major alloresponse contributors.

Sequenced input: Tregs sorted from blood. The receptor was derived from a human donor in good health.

The CDR3 sequence: CASSPTIGQNYGYTF. The CDR3 DNA sequence: TGTGCCAGCTCACCTACGATTGGACAGAACTATGGCTACACCTTC. The J gene is TRBJ1-2, the V gene TRBV18; D perhaps matches TRBD1 (6 bases). The CDR3 spans 15 residues. CDR1 and CDR2 from the germline V gene are KGHSH and LQKENI. V was cut by 3 bases and J by 2 bases, with 13 bases left in between.